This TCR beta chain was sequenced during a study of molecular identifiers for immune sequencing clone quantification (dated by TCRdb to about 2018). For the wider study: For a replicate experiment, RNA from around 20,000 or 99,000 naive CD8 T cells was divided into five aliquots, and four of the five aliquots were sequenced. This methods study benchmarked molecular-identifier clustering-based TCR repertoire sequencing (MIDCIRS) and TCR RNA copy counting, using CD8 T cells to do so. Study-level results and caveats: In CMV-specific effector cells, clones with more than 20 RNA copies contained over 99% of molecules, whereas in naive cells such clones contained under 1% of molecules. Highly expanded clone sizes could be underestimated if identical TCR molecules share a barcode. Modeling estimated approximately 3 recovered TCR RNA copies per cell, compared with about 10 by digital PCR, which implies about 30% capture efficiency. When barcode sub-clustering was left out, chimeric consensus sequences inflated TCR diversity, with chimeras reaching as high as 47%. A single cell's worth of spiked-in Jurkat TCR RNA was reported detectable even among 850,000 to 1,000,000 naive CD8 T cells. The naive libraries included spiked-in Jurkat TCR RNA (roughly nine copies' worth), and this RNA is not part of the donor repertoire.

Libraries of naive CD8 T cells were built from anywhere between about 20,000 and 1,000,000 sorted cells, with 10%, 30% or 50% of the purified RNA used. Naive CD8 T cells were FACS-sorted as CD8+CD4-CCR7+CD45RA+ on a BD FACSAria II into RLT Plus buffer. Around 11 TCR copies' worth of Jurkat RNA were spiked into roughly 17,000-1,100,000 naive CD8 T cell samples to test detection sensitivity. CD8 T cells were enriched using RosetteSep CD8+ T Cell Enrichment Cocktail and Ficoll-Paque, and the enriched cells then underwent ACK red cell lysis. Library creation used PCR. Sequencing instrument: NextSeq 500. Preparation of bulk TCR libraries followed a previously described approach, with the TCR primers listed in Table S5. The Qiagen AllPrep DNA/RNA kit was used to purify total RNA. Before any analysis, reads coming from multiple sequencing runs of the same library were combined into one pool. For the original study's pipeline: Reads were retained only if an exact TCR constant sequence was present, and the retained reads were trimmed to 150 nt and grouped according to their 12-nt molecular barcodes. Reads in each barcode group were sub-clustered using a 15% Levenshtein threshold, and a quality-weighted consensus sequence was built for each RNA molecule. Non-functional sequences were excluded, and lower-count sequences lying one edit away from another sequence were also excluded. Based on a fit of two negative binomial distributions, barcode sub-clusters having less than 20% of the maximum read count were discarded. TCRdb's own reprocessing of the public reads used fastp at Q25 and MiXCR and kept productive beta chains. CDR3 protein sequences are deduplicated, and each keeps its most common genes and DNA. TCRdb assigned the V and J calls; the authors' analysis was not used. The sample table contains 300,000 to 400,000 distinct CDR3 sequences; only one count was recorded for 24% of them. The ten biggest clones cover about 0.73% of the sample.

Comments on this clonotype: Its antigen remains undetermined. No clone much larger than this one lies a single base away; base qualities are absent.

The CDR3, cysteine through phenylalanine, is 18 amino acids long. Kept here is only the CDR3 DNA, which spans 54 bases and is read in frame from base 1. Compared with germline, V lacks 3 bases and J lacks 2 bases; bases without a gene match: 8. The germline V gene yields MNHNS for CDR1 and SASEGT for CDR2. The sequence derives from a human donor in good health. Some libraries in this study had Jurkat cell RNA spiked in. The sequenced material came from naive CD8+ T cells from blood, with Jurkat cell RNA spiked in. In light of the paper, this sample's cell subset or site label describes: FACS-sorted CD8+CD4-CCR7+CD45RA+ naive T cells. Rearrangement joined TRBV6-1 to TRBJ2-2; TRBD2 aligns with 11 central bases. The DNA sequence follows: TGTGCCAGCAGTGAGGCGGGACTAGCGGAAGGCAACACCGGGGAGCTGTTTTTT. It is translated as CASSEAGLAEGNTGELFF.